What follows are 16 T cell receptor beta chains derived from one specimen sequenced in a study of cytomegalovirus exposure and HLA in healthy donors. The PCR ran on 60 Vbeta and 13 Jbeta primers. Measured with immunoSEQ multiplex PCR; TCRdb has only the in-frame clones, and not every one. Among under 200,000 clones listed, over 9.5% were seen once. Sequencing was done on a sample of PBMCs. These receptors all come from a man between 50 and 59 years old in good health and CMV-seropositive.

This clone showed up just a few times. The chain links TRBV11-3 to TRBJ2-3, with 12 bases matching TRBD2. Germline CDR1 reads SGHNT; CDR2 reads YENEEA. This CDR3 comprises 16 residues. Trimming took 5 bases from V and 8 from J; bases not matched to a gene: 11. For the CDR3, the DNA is TGTGCCAGCAGCAGAGGACTAGCGGGGTGGCTAGGTACGCAGTATTTT. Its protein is CASSRGLAGWLGTQYF.

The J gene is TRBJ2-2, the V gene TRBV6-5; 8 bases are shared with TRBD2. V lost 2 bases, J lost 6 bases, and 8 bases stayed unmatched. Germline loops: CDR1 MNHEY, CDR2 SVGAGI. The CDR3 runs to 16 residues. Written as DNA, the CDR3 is TGTGCCAGCAGTTACGAAGGGACTAGATCACCCGGGGAGCTGTTTTTT. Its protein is CASSYEGTRSPGELFF.

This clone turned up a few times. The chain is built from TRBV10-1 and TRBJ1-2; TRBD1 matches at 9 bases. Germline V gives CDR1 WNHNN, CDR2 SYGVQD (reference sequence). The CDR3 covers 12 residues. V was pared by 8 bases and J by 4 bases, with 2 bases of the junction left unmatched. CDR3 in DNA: TGCGCCAGCCAACAGGGGGCCTATGGCTACACCTTC. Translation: CASQQGAYGYTF.

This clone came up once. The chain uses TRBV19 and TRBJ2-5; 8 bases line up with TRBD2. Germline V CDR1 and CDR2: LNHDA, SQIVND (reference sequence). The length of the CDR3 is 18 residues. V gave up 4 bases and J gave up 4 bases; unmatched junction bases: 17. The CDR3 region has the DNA TGTGCCAGTAGTAAAATGGGCGGGGGGTCCTCACACCGAGAGACCCAGTACTTC. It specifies CASSKMGGGSSHRETQYF. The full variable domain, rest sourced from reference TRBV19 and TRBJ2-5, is DGGITQSPKYLFRKEGQNVTLSCEQNLNHDAMYWYRQDPGQGLRLIYYSQIVNDFQKGDIAEGYSVSREKKESFPLTVTSAQKNPTAFYLCASSKMGGGSSHRETQYFGPGTRLLVL.

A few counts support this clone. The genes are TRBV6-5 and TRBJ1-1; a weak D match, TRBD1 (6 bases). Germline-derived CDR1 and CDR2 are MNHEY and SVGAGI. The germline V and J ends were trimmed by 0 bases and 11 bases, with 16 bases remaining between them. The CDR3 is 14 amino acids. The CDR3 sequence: CASSYSTGSTLAFF. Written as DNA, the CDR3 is TGTGCCAGCAGTTACTCGACAGGATCTACGTTGGCTTTCTTT.

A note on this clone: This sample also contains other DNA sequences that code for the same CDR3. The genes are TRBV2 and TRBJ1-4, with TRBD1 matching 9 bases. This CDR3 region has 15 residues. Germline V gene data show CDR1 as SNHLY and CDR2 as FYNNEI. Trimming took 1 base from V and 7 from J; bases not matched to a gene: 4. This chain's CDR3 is CASSEVGQGSEKLFF. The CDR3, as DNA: TGTGCCAGCAGTGAAGTTGGACAGGGGAGTGAAAAACTGTTTTTT.

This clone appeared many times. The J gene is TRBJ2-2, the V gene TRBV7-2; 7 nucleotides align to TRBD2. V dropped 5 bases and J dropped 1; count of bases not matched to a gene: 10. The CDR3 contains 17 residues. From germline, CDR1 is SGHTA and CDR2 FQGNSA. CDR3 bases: TGTGCCAGCAGCGCCCTCCGGTCTAGCGGGAACACCGGGGAGCTGTTTTTT. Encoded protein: CASSALRSSGNTGELFF.

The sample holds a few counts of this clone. This CDR3 is CASSQDPSFFGNTIYF. The CDR3 DNA follows: TGCGCCAGCAGCCAAGACCCGAGCTTTTTCGGAAACACCATATATTTT. This chain links TRBV4-1 with TRBJ1-3, with unresolved D. V was trimmed by 0 bases and J by 4 bases, leaving 13 bases between them. The CDR3 extends over 16 amino acids. The V gene's germline CDR1 is MGHRA and CDR2 YSYEKL.

For the CDR3, the DNA is TGTGCCAGCAGTCGATCGACTGGCCAGAGGACTAATGAAAAACTGTTTTTT. Protein: CASSRSTGQRTNEKLFF. The chain is built from TRBV9 and TRBJ1-4; D call uncertain. Trimming removed 5 bases from V and 2 bases from J, with 19 bases in between. The CDR3 contains 17 residues. The germline V gene encodes CDR1 SGDLS and CDR2 YYNGEE.

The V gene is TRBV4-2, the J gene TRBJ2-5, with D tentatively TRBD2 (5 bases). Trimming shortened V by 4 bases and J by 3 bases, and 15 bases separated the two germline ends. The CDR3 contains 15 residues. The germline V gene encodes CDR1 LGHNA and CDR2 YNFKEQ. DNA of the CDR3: TGTGCCAGCAGCCTCGCACCGGGGTTCAAAGAGACCCAGTACTTC. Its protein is CASSLAPGFKETQYF.

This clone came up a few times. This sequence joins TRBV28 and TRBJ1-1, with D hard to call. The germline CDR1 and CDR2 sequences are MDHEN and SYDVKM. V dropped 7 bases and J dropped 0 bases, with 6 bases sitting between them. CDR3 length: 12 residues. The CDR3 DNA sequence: TGTGCCAGCACCTCCCTGAACACTGAAGCTTTCTTT. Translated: CASTSLNTEAFF.

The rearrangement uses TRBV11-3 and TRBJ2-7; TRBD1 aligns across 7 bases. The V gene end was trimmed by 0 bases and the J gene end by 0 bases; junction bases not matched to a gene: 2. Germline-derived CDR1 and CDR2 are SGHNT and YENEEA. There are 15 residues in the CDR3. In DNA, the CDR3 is TGTGCCAGCAGCTTAGAACAGGGGCCCTCCTACGAGCAGTACGTC. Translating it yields CASSLEQGPSYEQYV.

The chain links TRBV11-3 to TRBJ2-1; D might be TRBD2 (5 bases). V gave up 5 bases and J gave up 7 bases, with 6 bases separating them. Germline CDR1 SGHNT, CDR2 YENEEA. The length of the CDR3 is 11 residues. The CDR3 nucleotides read TGTGCCAGCAGCCGGAGGAATGAGCAGTTCTTC. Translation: CASSRRNEQFF.

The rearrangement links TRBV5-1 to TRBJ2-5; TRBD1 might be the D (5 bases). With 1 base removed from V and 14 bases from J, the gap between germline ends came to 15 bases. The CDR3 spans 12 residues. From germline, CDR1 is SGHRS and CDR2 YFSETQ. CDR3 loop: CASSLKGAPSYF. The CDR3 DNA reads TGCGCCAGCAGCTTGAAAGGGGCCCCGAGTTACTTC.

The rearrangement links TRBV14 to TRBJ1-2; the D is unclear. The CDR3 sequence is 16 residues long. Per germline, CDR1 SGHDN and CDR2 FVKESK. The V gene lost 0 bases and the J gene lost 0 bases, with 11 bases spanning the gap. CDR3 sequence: CASSQDVGVANYGYTF. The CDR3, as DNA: TGTGCCAGCAGCCAAGATGTCGGGGTAGCTAACTATGGCTACACCTTC. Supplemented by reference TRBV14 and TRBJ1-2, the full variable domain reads EAGVTQFPSHSVIEKGQTVTLRCDPISGHDNLYWYRRVMGKEIKFLLHFVKESKQDESGMPNNRFLAERTGGTYSTLKVQPAELEDSGVYFCASSQDVGVANYGYTFGSGTRLTVV.

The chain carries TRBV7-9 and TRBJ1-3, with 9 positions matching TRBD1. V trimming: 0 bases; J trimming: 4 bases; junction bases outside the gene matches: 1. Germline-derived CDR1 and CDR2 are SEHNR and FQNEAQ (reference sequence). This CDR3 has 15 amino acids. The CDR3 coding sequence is TGTGCCAGCAGCTTAGCGGGACAGGGCGGAAACACCATATATTTT. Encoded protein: CASSLAGQGGNTIYF.